The 25 T cell receptor beta chains presented below share a single source sample, sequenced in a study of T cell responses to AZD1222 COVID-19 vaccine. TCRdb's copy holds only in-frame clones and misses some; the assay was immunoSEQ multiplex PCR. The data contain roughly 170,000 clones, about nine tenths of them singletons. The sequences come from peripheral blood, collected on day 0 of AZD1222 vaccination. Receptors were obtained from an adult in good health.

This clone was found a few times. V is TRBV28 and J is TRBJ1-2, with 8 bases fitting TRBD1. With V trimmed by 3 bases and J by 2 bases, 2 bases remained unmatched. Germline CDR1 and CDR2: MDHEN and SYDVKM. This CDR3 spans 14 amino acids. Here the CDR3 reads CASSLTGANYGYTF. The CDR3, as DNA: TGTGCCAGCAGTTTGACAGGGGCGAACTATGGCTACACCTTC.

The chain carries TRBV30 and TRBJ1-2; 10 nucleotides line up with TRBD1. V shed 4 bases and J 5 bases; nucleotides not matched to a gene: 10. The CDR3 totals 15 residues. CDR1 GTSNPN and CDR2 SVGIG come from the germline V gene (reference sequence). In DNA form, the CDR3 reads TGTGCCTGGACCTCCTACCTGGGACAGGGGTATGGCTACACCTTC. Translating it yields CAWTSYLGQGYGYTF.

This clone was observed a single time. This chain joins TRBV2 and TRBJ2-1; D might be TRBD2 (5 bases). CDR1 and CDR2 from the germline V gene are SNHLY and FYNNEI. The CDR3 is 15 residues long. Trimming took 5 bases from V and 4 from J, leaving 15 bases between them. This chain's CDR3 is CASSPERTLYNEQFF. As DNA, the CDR3 is TGTGCCAGCAGTCCCGAGCGGACTCTTTACAATGAGCAGTTCTTC.

The chain carries TRBV28 and TRBJ2-3; a possible D gene is TRBD2 (5 bases). V lost 2 bases and J lost 7, with 16 bases in between. CDR3 length equals 15 residues. Germline V gene data show CDR1 as MDHEN and CDR2 as SYDVKM. The CDR3, as DNA: TGTGCCAGCAGTTTAGGAGGCCCCCAACGACATACGCAGTATTTT. Its protein is CASSLGGPQRHTQYF.

The chain recombines TRBV11-2 with TRBJ2-1; D is undetermined. Looked up from germline, CDR1 is SGHAT and CDR2 is FQNNGV. CDR3 length: 13 amino acids. The V gene lost 5 bases and the J gene lost 5 bases, with 10 bases spanning the gap. In DNA form, the CDR3 reads TGTGCCAGCAGCATCGGGTTGGACAATGAGCAGTTCTTC. Its protein product is CASSIGLDNEQFF.

The V gene is TRBV6-5, the J gene TRBJ1-2, with TRBD1 as a possible D gene (5 bases). This CDR3 has 13 amino acids. V gave up 4 bases and J gave up 5 bases, with 11 bases separating them. CDR1 and CDR2 (germline): MNHEY, SVGAGI. The CDR3 bases are TGTGCCAGCAGTTTTGGGACCGCGTATGGCTACACCTTC. Its translation: CASSFGTAYGYTF.

The V gene is TRBV7-3, the J gene TRBJ2-1; D uncertain. Germline values: CDR1 SGHTA, CDR2 FQGTGA. The CDR3 loop spans 14 amino acids. V shed 5 bases and J shed 9 bases, with 17 bases lying between them. The CDR3 region has the DNA TGTGCCAGCAGCCTTCTCCCGCGAATTGGTGAGCAGTTCTTC. Its translation is CASSLLPRIGEQFF.

The chain joins TRBV28 to TRBJ2-7, with D unresolved. This CDR3 has 12 amino acids. CDR1 and CDR2 (germline): MDHEN, SYDVKM. Trimming pared 6 bases from V and 4 bases from J, leaving 10 bases between. The CDR3 is CASSVWGYEQYF. The CDR3 DNA reads TGTGCCAGCAGCGTGTGGGGATACGAGCAGTACTTC.

The chain combines TRBV5-4 with TRBJ1-2; D is unclear. CDR3 length equals 13 residues. V lost 5 bases, J lost 5 bases, and 13 bases lay in between. CDR1 is SGHNT, CDR2 YYREEE, per germline (reference sequence). CDR3 DNA: TGTGCCAGCAGATCCCAGGACCTATATGGCTACACCTTC. Residues: CASRSQDLYGYTF.

This rearrangement joins TRBV19 to TRBJ1-3; no definite D call. The CDR3 spans 14 residues. Trimming pared 10 bases from V and 0 bases from J, leaving 13 bases between. Germline V gene sequence: CDR1 LNHDA, CDR2 SQIVND (reference sequence). This CDR3 is CATRVTSSGNTIYF. DNA of the CDR3: TGTGCCACTAGGGTAACAAGCTCTGGAAACACCATATATTTT. Full variable domain (missing parts from reference TRBV19 and TRBJ1-3): DGGITQSPKYLFRKEGQNVTLSCEQNLNHDAMYWYRQDPGQGLRLIYYSQIVNDFQKGDIAEGYSVSREKKESFPLTVTSAQKNPTAFYLCATRVTSSGNTIYFGEGSWLTVV.

The chain joins TRBV11-3 to TRBJ2-2; D is possibly TRBD1 (6 bases). Deletions cut 5 bases from V and 0 bases from J, with 16 bases between. This CDR3 comprises 17 residues. Germline loops: CDR1 SGHNT, CDR2 YENEEA. As DNA, the CDR3 is TGTGCCAGCAGCCCCACAGGGCTTCGGACGAACACCGGGGAGCTGTTTTTT. It specifies CASSPTGLRTNTGELFF. The entire variable domain, with the rest obtained from reference TRBV11-3 and TRBJ2-2, is as follows: EAGVVQSPRYKIIEKKQPVAFWCNPISGHNTLYWYLQNLGQGPELLIRYENEEAVDDSQLPKDRFSAERLKGVDSTLKIQPAELGDSAVYLCASSPTGLRTNTGELFFGEGSRLTVL.

The chain is built from TRBV9 and TRBJ1-6, with a tentative D call TRBD1 (5 bases). The CDR3 consists of 14 residues. Germline V lookup: CDR1 SGDLS, CDR2 YYNGEE. V lost 4 bases to trimming and J lost 11 bases, with 16 bases between them. CDR3 protein: CASSLRGVRAPLHF. DNA of the CDR3: TGTGCCAGCAGCCTTCGGGGGGTCAGAGCACCCCTCCACTTT.

This clone was found a few times. The V gene is TRBV11-2, the J gene TRBJ2-7; 9 bases map to TRBD2. J gave up 4 bases and V 6 bases, and 10 bases lay outside the gene matches. CDR3 size: 15 residues. Germline CDR1 reads SGHAT; CDR2 reads FQNNGV. This CDR3 is CASRKGVTSGYEQYF. The CDR3 DNA sequence: TGTGCCAGCAGGAAGGGGGTGACTAGCGGTTACGAGCAGTACTTC.

The chain employs TRBV27 and TRBJ2-3; TRBD2 agrees at 10 bases. CDR3 length: 16 residues. In germline, CDR1 is MNHEY, CDR2 SMNVEV (reference sequence). With 5 bases clipped from V and 3 bases from J, the junction kept 8 bases outside the gene matches. CDR3 nucleotides: TGTGCCAGCAGTGGATTAGCGGGAGGATGGACAGATACGCAGTATTTT. Translating it yields CASSGLAGGWTDTQYF.

This chain links TRBV5-6 with TRBJ1-1; 9 bases match TRBD1. V dropped 3 bases and J dropped 2; count of bases not matched to a gene: 5. This CDR3 has 15 amino acids. Germline V gene sequence: CDR1 SGHDT, CDR2 YYEEEE. The CDR3 DNA reads TGTGCCAGCAGCTGGGGGACAGGGTTTAACACTGAAGCTTTCTTT. Encoded protein: CASSWGTGFNTEAFF.

This clone ranks as large. V is TRBV27 and J is TRBJ1-1; D is uncertain. With 3 bases removed from V and 4 bases from J, the gap between germline ends came to 9 bases. The CDR3 contains 13 residues. Germline V gene lookup returns CDR1 MNHEY and CDR2 SMNVEV (reference sequence). The CDR3 is CASSLGISTEAFF. The CDR3 nucleotides are TGTGCCAGCAGTTTGGGGATCTCCACTGAAGCTTTCTTT.

The chain uses TRBV25-1 and TRBJ2-7; either TRBD1 or TRBD2 may supply D (5 bases each). The ends were cut back, 3 bases at V and 5 bases at J, with 20 bases in the middle. This CDR3 region has 16 residues. Germline-derived CDR1 and CDR2 are MGHDK and SYGVNS. Here the CDR3 DNA reads TGTGCCAGCAGTGACCTCGGGACCGACCTGGACCACGAGCAGTACTTC. Protein: CASSDLGTDLDHEQYF.

The chain recombines TRBV3-1 (or the pseudogene TRBV3-2) with TRBJ2-3; 9 bases fit TRBD2. The germline V gene has CDR1 LGHDT and CDR2 YNNKEL (reference sequence). V shed 3 bases and J 3 bases; nucleotides not matched to a gene: 7. CDR3 length: 16 amino acids. CDR3 DNA sequence: TGTGCCAGCAGCCAGGGGAGCGGGAGGAGGACAGATACGCAGTATTTT. Its protein is CASSQGSGRRTDTQYF.

The genes are TRBV18 and TRBJ2-2; D ambiguous. The CDR3 is 13 amino acids. CDR1 is KGHSH, CDR2 LQKENI, per germline. With 0 bases removed from V and 4 bases from J, the gap between germline ends came to 3 bases. The CDR3 DNA sequence: TGTGCCAGCTCACCACCGCCCACCGGGGAGCTGTTTTTT. Its translation: CASSPPPTGELFF.

The chain has TRBV2 and TRBJ2-1; TRBD2 matches 13 bases. Germline assignment: CDR1 SNHLY and CDR2 FYNNEI. Losses at the gene ends were 6 bases for V and 8 bases for J; bases not matched to a gene: 4. The CDR3 is made up of 14 amino acids. The CDR3 protein is CASSLLAGGHEQFF. In nucleotides, the CDR3 is TGTGCCAGCAGCCTACTAGCGGGAGGGCATGAGCAGTTCTTC.

This sequence joins TRBV7-9 and TRBJ1-1; 7 bases agree with TRBD1. The CDR3 is made up of 14 amino acids. V lost 7 bases to trimming and J lost 6 bases; unmatched junction nucleotides: 11. CDR1 is SEHNR, CDR2 FQNEAQ, per germline (reference sequence). Here the CDR3 DNA reads TGTGCCAGCACCGAAGATCAGGGGGTGGCTGAAGCTTTCTTT. Translated: CASTEDQGVAEAFF.

V is TRBV29-1 and J is TRBJ2-4; D unresolved. Germline lookup yields CDR1 SQVTM and CDR2 ANQGSEA. V shed 4 bases and J shed 0 bases, with 10 bases lying between them. CDR3 size: 14 residues. As DNA, the CDR3 is TGCAGCGTTGGTGGGGATGTAGCCAAAAACATTCAGTACTTC. It translates to CSVGGDVAKNIQYF.

The J gene is TRBJ1-6, the V gene TRBV18; D perhaps matches TRBD1 (6 bases). The CDR3 spans 14 residues. Per the germline V gene, CDR1 is KGHSH and CDR2 is LQKENI. V dropped 3 bases and J dropped 10 bases, with 13 bases sitting between them. DNA for the CDR3: TGTGCCAGCTCACCCCAGGGGCCTCCCTCACCCCTCCACTTT. Amino acids: CASSPQGPPSPLHF. Using reference TRBV18 and TRBJ1-6 for the parts outside the CDR3, the full variable domain is NAGVMQNPRHLVRRRGQEARLRCSPMKGHSHVYWYRQLPEEGLKFMVYLQKENIIDESGMPKERFSAEFPKEGPSILRIQQVVRGDSAAYFCASSPQGPPSPLHFGNGTRLTVT.

This clone was seen only once. The V and J genes are TRBV29-1 and TRBJ2-1; 7 bases line up with TRBD1. The CDR3 runs to 16 residues. CDR1 and CDR2 (germline): SQVTM, ANQGSEA. Unmatched junction bases numbered 6, after V lost 0 bases and J lost 1 base. DNA of the CDR3: TGCAGCGTTGAAGACATAACAGGGGAATCCTACAATGAGCAGTTCTTC. It specifies CSVEDITGESYNEQFF.

The rearrangement joins TRBV27 to TRBJ1-6, with D uncertain. The CDR3 spans 14 residues. Germline V gives CDR1 MNHEY, CDR2 SMNVEV (reference sequence). V lost 6 bases to trimming and J lost 9 bases, with 15 bases between them. The CDR3 is CASRAGTSVSPLHF. The CDR3 DNA is TGTGCCAGCAGAGCAGGCACCTCGGTTTCACCCCTCCACTTT.